This TCR beta chain was recovered during a study of shared clonotypes between healthy human individuals. Clones were read by immunoSEQ multiplex PCR, and TCRdb kept only the in-frame ones, dropping some. The table has roughly 500,000 clones, approximately 80% seen once. The source of this sequence is a woman aged 35 to 49 in good health. Some clones in this sample may be carry-over from other donors' samples. Source material: PBMCs.

The CDR3 DNA follows: TGTGCCAGCAGCTCTACCTTGGGGGCCGGAAACACCATATATTTT. Protein: CASSSTLGAGNTIYF. The chain joins TRBV7-8 to TRBJ1-3; a weak D match, TRBD1 (6 bases). Germline loops: CDR1 SGHVS, CDR2 FQNEAQ. This CDR3 is 15 amino acids long. The germline V and J ends were trimmed by 4 bases and 4 bases, with 14 bases remaining between them.